The 7 T cell receptor beta chains listed next were all sequenced from one sample in a study of T cell responses to AZD1222 COVID-19 vaccine. Method: immunoSEQ multiplex PCR; TCRdb's copy keeps in-frame clones and lacks some. The sample lists about 150,000 clones; approximately 90% were seen once. The sequencing used peripheral blood, collected 28 days after the second AZD1222 dose. The receptors derive from an adult who received the AZD1222 COVID-19 vaccine.

This rearrangement joins TRBV12-3 or TRBV12-4 to TRBJ1-1; D is perhaps TRBD1 (6 bases). The V and J ends lost 5 bases and 3 bases respectively, with 10 bases between them. The CDR3 spans 13 residues. In DNA form, the CDR3 reads TGTGCCAGCAGTCCCCCAGGGGACACTGAAGCTTTCTTT. It translates to CASSPPGDTEAFF.

This chain connects TRBV30 to TRBJ2-3, with 8 bases matching TRBD1. The CDR3 contains 15 residues. The germline V gene encodes CDR1 GTSNPN and CDR2 SVGIG (reference sequence). Trimming cost V 0 bases and J 1 base; bases outside gene matches: 3. CDR3 in amino acids: CAWSVDREGTDTQYF. CDR3 sequence (DNA): TGTGCCTGGAGTGTGGACAGGGAGGGCACAGATACGCAGTATTTT.

The rearrangement joins TRBV5-4 to TRBJ1-1, with D uncertain. This CDR3 contains 14 residues. Germline CDR1 SGHNT, CDR2 YYREEE (reference sequence). The V gene lost 4 bases and the J gene lost 3 bases, with 13 bases spanning the gap. The CDR3 DNA reads TGTGCCAGCAGCCCCCCGGGGATTCACACTGAAGCTTTCTTT. Translating it yields CASSPPGIHTEAFF.

The rearrangement joins TRBV3-1 (or the pseudogene TRBV3-2) to TRBJ2-7; D remains ambiguous. The CDR3 covers 15 residues. Trimming stripped 1 base from V and 0 bases from J, with 10 bases between. Germline V gene sequence: CDR1 LGHDT, CDR2 YNNKEL (reference sequence). In DNA form, the CDR3 reads TGTGCCAGCAGCCAAGGGGGATGGAGCTCCTACGAGCAGTACTTC. Amino acid sequence: CASSQGGWSSYEQYF.

This chain links TRBV5-1 with TRBJ1-2; D gene uncertain. V lost 3 bases and J 3 bases, leaving 12 bases between the germline ends. CDR3 length equals 14 residues. From germline, CDR1 is SGHRS and CDR2 YFSETQ. CDR3 nucleotide sequence: TGCGCCAGCAGCTCACCCGGGAAGGACTATGGCTACACCTTC. Its protein product is CASSSPGKDYGYTF.

This clone was seen only a few times. The genes are TRBV6-5 and TRBJ2-7, with 10 bases that match TRBD1. With V trimmed by 2 bases and J by 6 bases, 7 bases remained unmatched. The CDR3 covers 15 residues. From germline, CDR1 is MNHEY and CDR2 SVGAGI. The CDR3 loop reads CASSYTGTGVGEQYF. CDR3 in DNA: TGTGCCAGCAGTTACACCGGGACAGGGGTAGGCGAGCAGTACTTC.

This clone has a single count. The CDR3 loop reads CASSLGQGAGTEAFF. CDR3 in DNA: TGCGCCAGCAGCTTGGGACAGGGGGCCGGTACTGAAGCTTTCTTT. This chain connects TRBV5-1 to TRBJ1-1, with 10 bases identical to TRBD1. V shed 0 bases and J 5 bases; nucleotides not matched to a gene: 4. The CDR3 is 15 amino acids. Germline V gene sequence: CDR1 SGHRS, CDR2 YFSETQ.